This T cell receptor (beta chain) appears in the sequencing data of a study of response to subunit inactivated influenza vaccine. General study points: Few additional T cells are recruited per seasonal influenza vaccination, authors suggested.

From the RT-PCR reads, TCRdb called clonotypes with MiXCR, one entry per CDR3 protein. The data hold approximately 680,000 distinct CDR3 sequences, with approximately 14% observed a single time. As for this clonotype: Its antigen is unknown.

V trimming: 2 bases; J trimming: 4 bases; junction bases outside the gene matches: 10. Germline V lookup: CDR1 SGHTA, CDR2 FQGNSA. This CDR3 has 16 residues. This TCR was recovered from a man aged 50 to 60 who received an inactivated influenza vaccine. The rearrangement links TRBV7-2 to TRBJ2-7; 8 bases fit TRBD1. Sequencing was performed on PBMCs from blood, taken about 13 days after vaccination. The CDR3 protein is CASSLPGGRERYEQYF. CDR3 nucleotides: TGTGCCAGCAGCTTACCAGGGGGCAGGGAAAGGTACGAGCAGTACTTC. The whole variable domain, filled in from reference TRBV7-2 and TRBJ2-7, reads GAGVSQSPSNKVTEKGKDVELRCDPISGHTALYWYRQSLGQGLEFLIYFQGNSAPDKSGLPSDRFSAERTGGSVSTLTIQRTQQEDSAVYLCASSLPGGRERYEQYFGPGTRLTVT.